The entry that follows covers one T cell receptor (beta chain) sequence. The V end lost 7 bases, the J end lost 6 bases, and 7 bases lay between the germline ends. The CDR3 has 12 residues. Germline CDR1 is MNHNY and CDR2 is SVGAGI (reference sequence). The data are from a study of blood T cell repertoires in COVID-19. TCRdb keeps only in-frame clones here, not all; method: immunoSEQ multiplex PCR. This sample has 200,000 or so clones, with more than 70% found just once. The receptor's source is a person aged 65-85 years with COVID-19, enrolled during active disease. This rearrangement joins TRBV6-6 to TRBJ1-6; no clear D gene. The sequenced sample was peripheral blood. CDR3 sequence (DNA): TGTGCCAGCACGGGGTTTAATTCACCCCTCCACTTT. The encoded protein is CASTGFNSPLHF.